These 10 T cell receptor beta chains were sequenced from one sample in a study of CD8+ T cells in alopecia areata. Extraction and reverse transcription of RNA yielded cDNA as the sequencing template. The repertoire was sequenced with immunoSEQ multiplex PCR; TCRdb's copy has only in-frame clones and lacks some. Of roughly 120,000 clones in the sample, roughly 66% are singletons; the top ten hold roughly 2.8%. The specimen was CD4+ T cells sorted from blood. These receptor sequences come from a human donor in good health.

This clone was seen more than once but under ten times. The CDR3 nucleotides are TGTGCCTGGAGTACCCTCCGGGGGGTACTCTACAATGAGCAGTTCTTC. It yields the protein CAWSTLRGVLYNEQFF. V gene TRBV30 combines with J gene TRBJ2-1; 7 nucleotides align to TRBD2. The germline V gene encodes CDR1 GTSNPN and CDR2 SVGIG (reference sequence). The CDR3 runs 16 residues. J was trimmed by 3 bases and V by 2 bases; bases with no gene match: 10.

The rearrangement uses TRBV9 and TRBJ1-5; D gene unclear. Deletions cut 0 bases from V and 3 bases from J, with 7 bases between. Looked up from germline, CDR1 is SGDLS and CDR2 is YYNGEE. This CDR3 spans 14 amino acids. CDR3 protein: CASSVDSLNQPQHF. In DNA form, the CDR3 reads TGTGCCAGCAGCGTAGACAGCCTCAATCAGCCCCAGCATTTT. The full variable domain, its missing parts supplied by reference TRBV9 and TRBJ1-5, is DSGVTQTPKHLITATGQRVTLRCSPRSGDLSVYWYQQSLDQGLQFLIQYYNGEERAKGNILERFSAQQFPDLHSELNLSSLELGDSALYFCASSVDSLNQPQHFGDGTRLSIL.

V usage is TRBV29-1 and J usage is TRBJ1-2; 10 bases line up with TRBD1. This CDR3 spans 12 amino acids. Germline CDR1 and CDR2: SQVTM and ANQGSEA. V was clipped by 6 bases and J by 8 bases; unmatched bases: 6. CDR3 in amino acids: CSVAGQGSGYTF. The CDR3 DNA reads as TGCAGCGTGGCGGGACAGGGGAGCGGCTACACCTTC.

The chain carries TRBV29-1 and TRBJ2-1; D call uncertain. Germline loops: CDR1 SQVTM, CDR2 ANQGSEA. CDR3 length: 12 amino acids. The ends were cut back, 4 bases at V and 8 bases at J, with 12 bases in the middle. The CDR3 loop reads CSVAQAGDEQFF. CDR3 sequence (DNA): TGCAGCGTTGCTCAGGCCGGCGATGAGCAGTTCTTC.

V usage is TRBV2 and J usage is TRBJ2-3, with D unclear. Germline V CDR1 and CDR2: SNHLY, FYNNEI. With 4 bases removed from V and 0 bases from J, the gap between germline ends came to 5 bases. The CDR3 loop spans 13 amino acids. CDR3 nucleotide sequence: TGTGCCAGCAGTGTGTTTAGCACAGATACGCAGTATTTT. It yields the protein CASSVFSTDTQYF. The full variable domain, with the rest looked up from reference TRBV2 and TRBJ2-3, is EPEVTQTPSHQVTQMGQEVILRCVPISNHLYFYWYRQILGQKVEFLVSFYNNEISEKSEIFDDQFSVERPDGSNFTLKIRSTKLEDSAMYFCASSVFSTDTQYFGPGTRLTVL.

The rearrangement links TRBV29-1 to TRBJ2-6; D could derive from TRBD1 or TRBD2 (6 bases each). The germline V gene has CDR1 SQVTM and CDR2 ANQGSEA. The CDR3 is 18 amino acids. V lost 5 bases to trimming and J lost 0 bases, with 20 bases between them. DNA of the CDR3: TGCAGCGTTAGGGGGGTAACAGGCCACTCCTCTGGGGCCAACGTCCTGACTTTC. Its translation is CSVRGVTGHSSGANVLTF.

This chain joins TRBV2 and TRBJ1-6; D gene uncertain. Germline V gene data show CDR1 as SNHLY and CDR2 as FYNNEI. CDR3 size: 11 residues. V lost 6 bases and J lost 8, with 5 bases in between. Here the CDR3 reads CASSGDSPLHF. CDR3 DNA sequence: TGTGCCAGCAGCGGGGATTCACCCCTCCACTTT.

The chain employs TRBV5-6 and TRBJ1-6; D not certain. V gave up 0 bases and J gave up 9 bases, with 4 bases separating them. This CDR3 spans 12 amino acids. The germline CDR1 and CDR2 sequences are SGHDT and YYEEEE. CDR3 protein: CASSLDGSPLHF. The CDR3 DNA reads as TGTGCCAGCAGCTTGGACGGTTCACCCCTCCACTTT.

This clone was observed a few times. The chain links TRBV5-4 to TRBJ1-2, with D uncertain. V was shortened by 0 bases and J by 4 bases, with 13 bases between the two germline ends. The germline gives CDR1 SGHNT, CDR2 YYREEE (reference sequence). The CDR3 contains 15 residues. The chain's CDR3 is CASSLDPAGPYGYTF. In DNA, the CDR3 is TGTGCCAGCAGCTTGGATCCCGCAGGCCCCTATGGCTACACCTTC.

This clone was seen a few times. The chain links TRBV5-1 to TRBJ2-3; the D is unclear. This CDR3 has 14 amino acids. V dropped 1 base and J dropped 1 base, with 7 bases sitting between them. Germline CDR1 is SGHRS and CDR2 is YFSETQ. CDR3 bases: TGCGCCAGCAGCTTGAGCCAGGGCACAGATACGCAGTATTTT. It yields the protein CASSLSQGTDTQYF.